A selection of T cell receptor beta chains follows, all from one sample in a study of blood T cell repertoires in COVID-19. The method was immunoSEQ multiplex PCR; TCRdb's version includes in-frame clones alone and lacks a portion of them. Of roughly 100,000 clones detected, about 75% appear once; the ten largest clones hold approximately 6.2%. The sample taken for sequencing was peripheral blood. The receptors stem from a man aged 80 or over with acute or convalescent COVID-19. CDR3s include the opening cysteine and the closing phenylalanine or tryptophan. A D gene is named only where the DNA matches it firmly. Clone size, where shown, is once, few, many, or a class for clones that have expanded.

v_call	d_call	j_call	clone_size	cdr3_aa
TRBV30	NA	TRBJ1-6	NA	CAWSTDQGSPLHF
TRBV28	NA	TRBJ1-3	NA	CASSSDSRSSGNTIYF
TRBV18	TRBD1	TRBJ2-3	NA	CASSWGQTYEDTQYF
TRBV4-1	NA	TRBJ2-6	NA	CASSQELEADSSGANVLTF
TRBV24-1	NA	TRBJ2-3	NA	CATSDSQRLTDTQYF
TRBV4-2	TRBD2	TRBJ2-7	NA	CASSQDGSGSSYEQYF
TRBV5-1	NA	TRBJ2-5	NA	CASSLQGETQYF
TRBV19	TRBD1	TRBJ1-5	few	CASSIDPWDRGLDQPQHF
TRBV4-3	TRBD2	TRBJ2-7	NA	CASSQDFASGIYEQYF
TRBV20-1	NA	TRBJ2-3	NA	CSASAYLSSTDTQYF
TRBV11-3	TRBD1	TRBJ1-1	NA	CASSPGTGGISAFF
TRBV18	NA	TRBJ1-2	few	CASSLRDGRGYTF
TRBV3-1/TRBV3-2	NA	TRBJ1-2	NA	CASSPDRNYGYTF
TRBV4-3	NA	TRBJ2-1	NA	CASSQDLGAEQFF
TRBV7-2	NA	TRBJ2-5	NA	CASRPSGETQYF
TRBV24-1	NA	TRBJ2-7	few	CATSDGGAPYEQYF
TRBV9	NA	TRBJ2-5	NA	CASSVAGVLQETQYF
TRBV7-9	NA	TRBJ1-6	NA	CASSPGTQNYNSPLHF
TRBV7-2	TRBD2	TRBJ2-7	few	CASSSGTSGSSYEQYF
TRBV7-2	NA	TRBJ1-1	NA	CASSLRTVGTEAFF
TRBV7-9	NA	TRBJ2-7	few	CASRTERTYEQYF
TRBV6-5	NA	TRBJ1-4	few	CASKRGGHGEKLFF
TRBV7-7	NA	TRBJ2-2	NA	CASSPVGAAGELFF
TRBV29-1	TRBD1	TRBJ2-3	NA	CSGDRGLGDTQYF
TRBV11-2	NA	TRBJ2-5	NA	CASSLGRWARETQYF
TRBV4-3	NA	TRBJ2-1	few	CASSQEDSSYNEQFF
TRBV29-1	TRBD2	TRBJ2-2	NA	CSAGTGLPTGELFF
TRBV5-6	NA	TRBJ1-1	NA	CASSNRVEAFF